This T cell receptor (beta chain) was profiled in a study of T cell responses to AZD1222 COVID-19 vaccine. Study details: Second doses that came at about 4 or about 12 weeks were put together.

Deletions cut 1 base from V and 3 bases from J, with 11 bases between. Germline V gives CDR1 MGHRA, CDR2 YSYEKL. This CDR3 has 15 amino acids. The table came from immunoSEQ multiplex PCR; TCRdb's copy has only in-frame clones and leaves some out. The sample yields roughly 130,000 clones, about 90% seen once. Sequencing used peripheral blood, obtained on day 0 of AZD1222 vaccination. This TCR came from an adult in good health. The V call is TRBV4-1, the J call TRBJ2-3, with D possibly being TRBD1 or TRBD2 (5 bases each). In DNA, the CDR3 is TGCGCCAGCAGCCAAGTCGGGACGAGAACAGATACGCAGTATTTT. Translated, it gives CASSQVGTRTDTQYF.